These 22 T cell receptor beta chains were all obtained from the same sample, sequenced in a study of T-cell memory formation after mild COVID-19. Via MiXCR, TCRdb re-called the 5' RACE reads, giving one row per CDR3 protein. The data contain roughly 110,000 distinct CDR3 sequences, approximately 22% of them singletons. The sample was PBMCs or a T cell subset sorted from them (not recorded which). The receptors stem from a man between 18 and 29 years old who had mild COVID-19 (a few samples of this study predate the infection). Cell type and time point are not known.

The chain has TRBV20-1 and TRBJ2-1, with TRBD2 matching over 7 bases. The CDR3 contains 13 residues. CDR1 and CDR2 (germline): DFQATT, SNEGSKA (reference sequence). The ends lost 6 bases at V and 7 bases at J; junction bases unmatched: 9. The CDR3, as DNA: TGCAGTGCCCACGAACCACTAGCGAATGAGCAGTTCTTC. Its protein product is CSAHEPLANEQFF.

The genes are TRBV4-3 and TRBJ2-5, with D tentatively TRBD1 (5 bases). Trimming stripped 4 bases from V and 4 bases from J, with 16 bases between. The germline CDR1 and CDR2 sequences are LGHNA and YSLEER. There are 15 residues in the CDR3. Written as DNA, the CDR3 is TGCGCCAGCAGCCGAACGACAGTCGTCCGAGAGACCCAGTACTTC. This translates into CASSRTTVVRETQYF.

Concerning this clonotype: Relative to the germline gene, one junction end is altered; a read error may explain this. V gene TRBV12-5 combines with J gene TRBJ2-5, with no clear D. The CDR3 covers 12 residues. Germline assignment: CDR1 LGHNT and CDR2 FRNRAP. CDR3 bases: TGTGCTAGTGGTTTGGTACGAGACCCCGCGGACTTC. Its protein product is CASGLVRDPADF.

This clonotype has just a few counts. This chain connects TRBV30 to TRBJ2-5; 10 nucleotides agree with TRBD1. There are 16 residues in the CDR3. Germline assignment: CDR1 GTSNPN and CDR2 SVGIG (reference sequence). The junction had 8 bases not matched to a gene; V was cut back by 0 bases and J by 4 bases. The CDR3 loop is CAWSVLGTGDGETQYF. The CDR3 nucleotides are TGTGCCTGGAGTGTACTGGGGACAGGGGACGGAGAGACCCAGTACTTC.

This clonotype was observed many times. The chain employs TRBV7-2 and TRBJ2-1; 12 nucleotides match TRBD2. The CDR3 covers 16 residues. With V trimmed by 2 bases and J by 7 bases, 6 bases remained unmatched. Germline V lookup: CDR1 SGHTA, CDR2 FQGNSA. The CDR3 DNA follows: TGTGCCAGCAGCTTAATTCCTAGCGGGGGGGCTAATGAGCAGTTCTTC. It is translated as CASSLIPSGGANEQFF.

DNA of the CDR3: TGTGACAGCAGTTTAGGTAGGGCCGAGCAGTACGTC. It is translated as CDSSLGRAEQYV. The V gene is TRBV12-3 or TRBV12-4, the J gene TRBJ2-7; no clear D gene. The CDR3 spans 12 residues.

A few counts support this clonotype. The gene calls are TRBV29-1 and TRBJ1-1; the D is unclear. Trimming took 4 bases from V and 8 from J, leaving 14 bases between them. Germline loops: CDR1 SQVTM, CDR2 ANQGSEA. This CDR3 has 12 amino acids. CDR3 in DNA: TGCAGCGTTGTTAGACTGAAGGTCGAAGCTTTCTTT. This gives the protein CSVVRLKVEAFF.

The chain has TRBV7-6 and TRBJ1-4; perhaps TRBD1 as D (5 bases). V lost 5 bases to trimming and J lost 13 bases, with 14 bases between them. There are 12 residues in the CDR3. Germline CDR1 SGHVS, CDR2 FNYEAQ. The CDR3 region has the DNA TGTGCCAGCAGCCCGGGGGACTTGCGACTGTTTTTT. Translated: CASSPGDLRLFF.

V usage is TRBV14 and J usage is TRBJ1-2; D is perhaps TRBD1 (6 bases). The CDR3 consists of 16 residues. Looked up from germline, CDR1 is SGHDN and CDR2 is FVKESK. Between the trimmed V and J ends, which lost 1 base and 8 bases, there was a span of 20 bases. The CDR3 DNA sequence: TGTGCCAGCAGCCAAGGGAGACAGGTGGGGGCCTCCGGCTACACCTTC. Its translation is CASSQGRQVGASGYTF.

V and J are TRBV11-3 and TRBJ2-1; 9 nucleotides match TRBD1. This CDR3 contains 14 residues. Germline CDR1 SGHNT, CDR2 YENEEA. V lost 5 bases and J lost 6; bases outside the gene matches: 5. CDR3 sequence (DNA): TGTGCCAGCAGCACGACAGGGGGTTCCAATGAGCAGTTCTTC. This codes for CASSTTGGSNEQFF.

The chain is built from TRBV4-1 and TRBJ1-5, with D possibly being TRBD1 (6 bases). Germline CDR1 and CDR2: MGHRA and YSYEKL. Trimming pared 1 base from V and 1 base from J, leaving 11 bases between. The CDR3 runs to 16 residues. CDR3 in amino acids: CASSQAGAVSNQPQHF. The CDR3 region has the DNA TGCGCCAGCAGCCAAGCAGGGGCAGTAAGCAATCAGCCCCAGCATTTT.

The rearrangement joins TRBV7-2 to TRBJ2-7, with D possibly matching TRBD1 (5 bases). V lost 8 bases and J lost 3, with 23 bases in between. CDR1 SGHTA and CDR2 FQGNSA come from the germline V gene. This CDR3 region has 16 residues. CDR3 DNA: TGTGCCAGCCATTCCCCCGGACACACCACCCACTACGAGCAGTACTTC. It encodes CASHSPGHTTHYEQYF.

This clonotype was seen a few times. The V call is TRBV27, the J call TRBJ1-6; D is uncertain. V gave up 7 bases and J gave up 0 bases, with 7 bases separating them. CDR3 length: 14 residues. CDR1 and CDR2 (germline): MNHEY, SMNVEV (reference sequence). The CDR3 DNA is TGTGCCAGCAAGGAGAGCTCCTATAATTCACCCCTCCACTTT. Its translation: CASKESSYNSPLHF.

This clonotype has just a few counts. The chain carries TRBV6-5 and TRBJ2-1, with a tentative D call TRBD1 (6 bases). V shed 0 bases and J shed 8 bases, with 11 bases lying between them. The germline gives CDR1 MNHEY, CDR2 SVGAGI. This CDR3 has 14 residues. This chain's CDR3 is CASSYSNQGHEQFF. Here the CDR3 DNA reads TGTGCCAGCAGTTACTCGAATCAGGGGCATGAGCAGTTCTTC.

This chain's CDR3 is CAISDLEKQYEQYF. The DNA for the CDR3 is TGTGCCATCAGTGATCTAGAGAAGCAGTACGAGCAGTACTTC. V gene TRBV10-3 combines with J gene TRBJ2-7; D not certain. Germline V gene data show CDR1 as ENHRY and CDR2 as SYGVKD. Between the trimmed V and J ends, which lost 3 bases and 4 bases, there was a span of 13 bases. This CDR3 comprises 14 residues.

DNA for the CDR3: TGTGCCAGCACCTCAGTTGGAGGCTTCGGTGAGCAGTTCTTC. This sequence encodes CASTSVGGFGEQFF. This chain links TRBV5-5 with TRBJ2-1; the D gene is possibly TRBD2 (5 bases). Germline CDR1 and CDR2: SGHKS and YYEKEE (reference sequence). V was clipped by 6 bases and J by 9 bases, with 19 bases between them. The CDR3 has 14 amino acids. The full variable domain, with the rest looked up from reference TRBV5-5 and TRBJ2-1, is DAGVTQSPTHLIKTRGQQVTLRCSPISGHKSVSWYQQVLGQGPQFIFQYYEKEERGRGNFPDRFSARQFPNYSSELNVNALLLGDSALYLCASTSVGGFGEQFFGPGTRLTVL.

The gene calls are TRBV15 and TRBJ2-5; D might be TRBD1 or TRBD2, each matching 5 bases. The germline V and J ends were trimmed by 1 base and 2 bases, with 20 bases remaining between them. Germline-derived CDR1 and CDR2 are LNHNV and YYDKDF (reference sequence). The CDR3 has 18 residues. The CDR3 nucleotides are TGTGCCACCAGCAGAGGGGACCCCAGGAAGCAATTTCAAGAGACCCAGTACTTC. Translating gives CATSRGDPRKQFQETQYF.

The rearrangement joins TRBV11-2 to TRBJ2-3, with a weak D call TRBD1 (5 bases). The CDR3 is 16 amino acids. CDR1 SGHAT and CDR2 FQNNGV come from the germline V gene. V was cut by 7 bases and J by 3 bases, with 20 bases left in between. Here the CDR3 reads CASNSAQGSSTDTQYF. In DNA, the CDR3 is TGTGCCAGCAACTCCGCCCAGGGTTCGTCGACAGATACGCAGTATTTT.

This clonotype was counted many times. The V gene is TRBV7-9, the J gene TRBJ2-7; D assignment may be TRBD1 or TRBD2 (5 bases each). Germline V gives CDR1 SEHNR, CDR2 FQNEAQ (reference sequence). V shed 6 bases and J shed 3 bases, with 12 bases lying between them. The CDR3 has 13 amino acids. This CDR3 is CASSPRDDYEQYV. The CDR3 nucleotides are TGTGCCAGCAGTCCCCGGGACGACTACGAGCAGTACGTC.

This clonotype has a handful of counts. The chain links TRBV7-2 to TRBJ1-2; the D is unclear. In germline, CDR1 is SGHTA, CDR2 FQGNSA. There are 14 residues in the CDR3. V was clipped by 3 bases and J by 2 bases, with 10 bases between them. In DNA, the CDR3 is TGTGCCAGCAGCTTTCGGGCGGGGAACTATGGCTACACCTTC. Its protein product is CASSFRAGNYGYTF.

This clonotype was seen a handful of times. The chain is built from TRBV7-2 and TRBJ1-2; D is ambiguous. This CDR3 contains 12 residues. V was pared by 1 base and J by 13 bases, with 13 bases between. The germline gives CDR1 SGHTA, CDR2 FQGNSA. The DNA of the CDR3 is TGTGCCAGCAGCTTAGTTCACCCGGCGGTCACCTTC. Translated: CASSLVHPAVTF.

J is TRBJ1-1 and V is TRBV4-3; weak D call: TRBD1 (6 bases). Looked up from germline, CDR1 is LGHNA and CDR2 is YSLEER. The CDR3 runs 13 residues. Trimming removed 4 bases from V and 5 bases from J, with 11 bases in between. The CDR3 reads CASSRGTKTEAFF. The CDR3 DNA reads TGCGCCAGCAGCCGCGGGACAAAAACTGAAGCTTTCTTT.